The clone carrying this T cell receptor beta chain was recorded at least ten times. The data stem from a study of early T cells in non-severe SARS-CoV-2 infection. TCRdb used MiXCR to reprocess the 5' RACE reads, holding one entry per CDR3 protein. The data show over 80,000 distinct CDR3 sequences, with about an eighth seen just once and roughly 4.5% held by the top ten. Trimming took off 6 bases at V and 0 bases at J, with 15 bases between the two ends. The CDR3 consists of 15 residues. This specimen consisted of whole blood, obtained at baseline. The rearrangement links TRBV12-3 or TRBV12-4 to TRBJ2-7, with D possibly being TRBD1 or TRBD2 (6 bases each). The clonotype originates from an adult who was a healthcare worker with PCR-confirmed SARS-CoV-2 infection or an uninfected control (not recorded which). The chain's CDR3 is CASSRPGASSYEQYF. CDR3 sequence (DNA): TGTGCCAGCAGCCGCCCGGGGGCATCCTCCTACGAGCAGTACTTC.